This T cell receptor beta chain was identified in a study of early T cells in non-severe SARS-CoV-2 infection. Study background: The sequenced material was bulk RNA from unsorted whole blood, and its chains were unpaired.

This clonotype showed up many times. Its antigen is not known. This CDR3 is built from 16 residues. V lost 3 bases to trimming and J lost 1 base, with 15 bases between them. Individual cDNA molecules were tagged with unique molecular identifiers. TCRdb ran MiXCR on the 5' RACE reads and lists one entry per CDR3 protein. The repertoire holds 100,000 to 120,000 distinct CDR3 sequences, with about 12% as singletons. Findings of the study overall: In VDJdb matching, anti-spike CD8 responses were favored while private and CD4 specificities went missing.

The V call is TRBV12-3 or TRBV12-4, the J call TRBJ1-2; tentatively, D is TRBD1 (5 bases). The sequence was obtained from an adult who was a healthcare worker with PCR-confirmed SARS-CoV-2 infection or an uninfected control (not recorded which). This material consisted of whole blood, taken at baseline. DNA for the CDR3: TGTGCCAGCAGTTTCAGGGCAGGGAGTTTTAACTATGGCTACACCTTC. Protein product: CASSFRAGSFNYGYTF.